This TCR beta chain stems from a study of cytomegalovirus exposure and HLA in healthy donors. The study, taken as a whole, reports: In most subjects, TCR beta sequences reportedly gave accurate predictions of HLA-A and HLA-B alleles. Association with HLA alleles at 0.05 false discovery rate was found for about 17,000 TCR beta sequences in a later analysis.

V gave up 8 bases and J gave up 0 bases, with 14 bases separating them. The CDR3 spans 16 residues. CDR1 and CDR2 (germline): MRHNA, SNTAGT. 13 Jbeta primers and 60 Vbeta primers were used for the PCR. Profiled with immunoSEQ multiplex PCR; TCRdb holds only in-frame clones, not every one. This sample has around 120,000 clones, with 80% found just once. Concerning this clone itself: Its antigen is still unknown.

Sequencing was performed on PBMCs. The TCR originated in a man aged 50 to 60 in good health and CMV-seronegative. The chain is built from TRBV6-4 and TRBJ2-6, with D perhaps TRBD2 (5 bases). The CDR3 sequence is CASGSGGSSGANVLTF. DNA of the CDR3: TGTGCCAGCGGCTCTGGTGGGAGCTCTGGGGCCAACGTCCTGACTTTC.